This TCR beta chain was observed in a study of T cell changes during pregnancy in multiple sclerosis. Sequencing used immunoSEQ multiplex PCR; TCRdb keeps in-frame clones, though not all of them. This table has 90,000 to 95,000 clones, 90% to 95% appearing once. The sequence derives from a female donor with multiple sclerosis, enrolled in a pregnancy study. Material: peripheral blood, obtained in the third trimester of pregnancy.

The CDR3 sequence: CASSLVGREGYNEQFF. In DNA form, the CDR3 reads TGTGCCAGCAGCTTGGTGGGGCGGGAGGGGTACAATGAGCAGTTCTTC. The chain is built from TRBV5-4 and TRBJ2-1, with TRBD2 identical over 9 bases. CDR1 is SGHNT, CDR2 YYREEE, per germline (reference sequence). The CDR3 is made up of 16 amino acids. V lost 0 bases and J lost 4; bases outside the gene matches: 5.